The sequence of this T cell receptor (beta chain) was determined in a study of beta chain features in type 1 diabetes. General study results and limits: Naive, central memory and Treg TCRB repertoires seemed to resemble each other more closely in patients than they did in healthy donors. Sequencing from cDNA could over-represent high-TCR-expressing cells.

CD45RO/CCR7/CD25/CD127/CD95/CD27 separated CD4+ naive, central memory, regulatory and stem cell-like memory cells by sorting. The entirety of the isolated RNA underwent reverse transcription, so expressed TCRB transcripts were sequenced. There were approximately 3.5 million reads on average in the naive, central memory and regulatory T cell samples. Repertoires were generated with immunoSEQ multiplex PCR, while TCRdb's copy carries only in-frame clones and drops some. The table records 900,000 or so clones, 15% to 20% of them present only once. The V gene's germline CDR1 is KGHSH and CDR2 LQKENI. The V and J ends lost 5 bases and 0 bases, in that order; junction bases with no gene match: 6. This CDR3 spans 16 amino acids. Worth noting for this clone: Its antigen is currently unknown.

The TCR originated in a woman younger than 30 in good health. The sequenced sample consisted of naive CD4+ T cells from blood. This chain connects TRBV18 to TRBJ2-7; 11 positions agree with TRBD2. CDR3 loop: CASSYRLAGNSYEQYF. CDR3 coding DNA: TGTGCCAGCTCATATAGACTAGCGGGGAACTCCTACGAGCAGTACTTC.